Sequencing of this TCR beta chain was carried out in a study of T-cell memory formation after mild COVID-19. Study-level information: TCR clustering was largely donor specific. Findings and caveats of the study: There were some responding clones in pre-infection memory, which suggested that cross-reactive memory had joined.

TCRdb called the 5' RACE reads again in MiXCR, with one record for every CDR3 protein. The sample lists 120,000 to 150,000 distinct CDR3 sequences; 5.5% to 7% were seen once. The CDR3 has 13 residues. Germline V lookup: CDR1 LNHNV, CDR2 YYDKDF (reference sequence). The ends were cut back, 2 bases at V and 11 bases at J, with 13 bases in the middle. In its sample, this clonotype was seen many times. The antigen remains undetermined. The sequencing input was PBMCs or a T cell subset sorted from them (not recorded which). This TCR came from an adult woman who had mild COVID-19 (a few samples of this study predate the infection). Cell type and time point are not known. The chain links TRBV15 to TRBJ2-1; D is unresolved. CDR3 amino acids: CATSRLIGIKQFF. The CDR3 nucleotides read TGTGCCACCAGCAGATTGATAGGTATTAAGCAGTTCTTC.